The 10 T cell receptor beta chains listed next were all sequenced from one sample in a study of Ad26.COV2.S vaccination and SARS-CoV-2 variants. TCRdb's copy holds only in-frame clones and misses some; the assay was immunoSEQ multiplex PCR. There are about 350,000 clones in the sample; about 90% occur only once, and around 4.2% lies in the top ten. The sequenced sample was peripheral blood, obtained after recovery from COVID-19. The receptors stem from a human donor who had recovered from COVID-19.

The chain is built from TRBV25-1 and TRBJ2-7; 7 bases fit TRBD1. The J segment lost 0 bases and the V segment lost 4 bases, leaving 6 bases of the junction unmatched. The CDR3 has 15 residues. From germline, CDR1 is MGHDK and CDR2 SYGVNS. CDR3 sequence (DNA): TGTGCCAGCAGTGCCGGACAGGAGTACTCCTACGAGCAGTACTTC. This translates into CASSAGQEYSYEQYF.

The rearrangement links TRBV2 to TRBJ2-2, with D hard to call. Germline CDR1 and CDR2: SNHLY and FYNNEI. There are 15 residues in the CDR3. Trimming stripped 7 bases from V and 3 bases from J, with 15 bases between. Here the CDR3 DNA reads TGTGCCAGCAACACCCGGGCAGCAGACACCGGGGAGCTGTTTTTT. Encoded protein: CASNTRAADTGELFF. The complete variable domain, with remaining parts taken from reference TRBV2 and TRBJ2-2, reads EPEVTQTPSHQVTQMGQEVILRCVPISNHLYFYWYRQILGQKVEFLVSFYNNEISEKSEIFDDQFSVERPDGSNFTLKIRSTKLEDSAMYFCASNTRAADTGELFFGEGSRLTVL.

This chain connects TRBV6-6 to TRBJ2-3; 7 nucleotides match TRBD2. The V gene's germline CDR1 is MNHNY and CDR2 SVGAGI (reference sequence). The CDR3 loop spans 13 amino acids. V was clipped by 11 bases and J by 0 bases; unmatched bases: 5. The CDR3, as DNA: TGTGCCGTCCGGCGGGAGAGCACAGATACGCAGTATTTT. Amino acid sequence: CAVRRESTDTQYF.

This clone showed up just once. J is TRBJ1-2 and V is TRBV10-3; TRBD1 aligns across 7 bases. The CDR3 runs 15 residues. V lost 3 bases to trimming and J lost 5 bases; unmatched junction nucleotides: 9. Germline V gene data show CDR1 as ENHRY and CDR2 as SYGVKD. CDR3 loop: CAISENTGAGYGYTF. The CDR3 bases are TGTGCCATCAGTGAAAATACAGGGGCTGGATATGGCTACACCTTC.

This chain uses TRBV15 with TRBJ1-5, with no clear D. Trimming cost V 0 bases and J 12 bases, with 15 bases left between them. The CDR3 totals 14 residues. Per germline, CDR1 LNHNV and CDR2 YYDKDF (reference sequence). The DNA for the CDR3 is TGTGCCACCAGCAGAGAAGAGCCGGCCTCTAACCAGCATTTT. Amino acid sequence: CATSREEPASNQHF.

This chain uses TRBV29-1 with TRBJ1-1, with D possibly matching TRBD1 (6 bases). The germline V gene encodes CDR1 SQVTM and CDR2 ANQGSEA. The CDR3 has 13 amino acids. Trimming shortened V by 8 bases and J by 4 bases, and 17 bases separated the two germline ends. The DNA of the CDR3 is TGCAGCATATCGGGACTACAGGGCACTGAAGCTTTCTTT. It specifies CSISGLQGTEAFF.

V is TRBV5-1 and J is TRBJ1-1; D gene uncertain. V lost 1 base and J lost 7, with 5 bases in between. The CDR3 sequence is 11 residues long. Per germline, CDR1 SGHRS and CDR2 YFSETQ. The CDR3 reads CASSLTVEAFF. CDR3 DNA sequence: TGCGCCAGCAGCTTGACAGTTGAAGCTTTCTTT. Supplemented by reference TRBV5-1 and TRBJ1-1, the full variable domain reads KAGVTQTPRYLIKTRGQQVTLSCSPISGHRSVSWYQQTPGQGLQFLFEYFSETQRNKGNFPGRFSGRQFSNSRSEMNVSTLELGDSALYLCASSLTVEAFFGQGTRLTVV.

The J gene is TRBJ1-1, the V gene TRBV11-2; maybe TRBD1 (6 bases). Germline V gene data show CDR1 as SGHAT and CDR2 as FQNNGV. The V gene lost 2 bases and the J gene lost 7 bases, with 17 bases spanning the gap. This CDR3 spans 15 amino acids. The CDR3 sequence: CASSLFTGGPLEAFF. CDR3 bases: TGTGCCAGCAGCTTATTTACGGGGGGGCCCCTTGAAGCTTTCTTT.

The rearrangement joins TRBV20-1 to TRBJ1-6; no definite D call. CDR3 size: 11 residues. Germline V CDR1 and CDR2: DFQATT, SNEGSKA (reference sequence). Trimming left V 3 bases short and J 14 bases short, with 11 bases between. In DNA, the CDR3 is TGCAGTGCTAGTGTTGTAGACACCCTCCACTTT. Its translation is CSASVVDTLHF.

This clone occurred a few times. This chain links TRBV13 with TRBJ1-6; 8 bases fit TRBD1. The CDR3 has 16 residues. Trimming removed 3 bases from V and 8 bases from J; junction bases left unmatched: 9. Germline V gene lookup returns CDR1 PRHDT and CDR2 FYEKMQ (reference sequence). CDR3 sequence reads: CASSLVLATGDSPLHF. CDR3 DNA sequence: TGTGCCAGCAGCTTGGTGCTCGCGACAGGGGATTCACCCCTCCACTTT.